This entry lists 12 T cell receptor beta chains sequenced from one sample in a study of regulatory T cells in long-lasting Graves disease. Building of the TCR beta libraries involved iRepertoire HTBI primers and Arm-PCR of CDR3 regions. In TCRdb, the multiplex PCR reads were re-called with MiXCR into one record per CDR3 protein. The data show a few hundred thousand distinct CDR3 sequences, with approximately 15% seen just once and less than 35% held by the top ten. The time point is: newly diagnosed GD, antithyroid drugs for less than 3 months. The authors made the TCR library using RNA they extracted from PBMCs. A further study also used this sample, focusing on T cells in Graves' hyperthyroidism and ophthalmopathy.

Sequenced material: peripheral blood mononuclear cells (PBMCs), taken at new diagnosis, from a patient treated with antithyroid drugs. Receptors were obtained from a man in his forties with Graves disease.

This clonotype has at least ten counts. The V call is TRBV2, the J call TRBJ2-7, with D possibly called TRBD1 or TRBD2 (5 bases each). In germline, CDR1 is SNHLY, CDR2 FYNNEI. The CDR3 totals 14 residues. Trimming pared 7 bases from V and 2 bases from J, leaving 15 bases between. CDR3 bases: TGTGCCAGCACCGAAGGGACCGTCACCTACGAGCAGTACTTC. This sequence encodes CASTEGTVTYEQYF.

Only a few counts were recorded for this clonotype. The J gene is TRBJ2-2, the V gene TRBV6-2 or TRBV6-3, with D possibly called TRBD1 or TRBD2 (6 bases each). This CDR3 has 18 amino acids. Per the germline V gene, CDR1 is MNHEY and CDR2 is SVGEGT. V lost 6 bases and J 1 base, leaving 21 bases between the germline ends. The CDR3, as DNA: TGTGCCAGCAGGCCTATGTGGGGGGCGGCTAAGAACACCGGGGAGCTGTTTTTT. Amino acid sequence: CASRPMWGAAKNTGELFF.

With regard to this clonotype: A much larger clone sits a single nucleotide away, making a read error possible. In DNA, the CDR3 is TGTGCCAGCAGCCAAGCTACGGGCTCCTACGAGCAGTACTTC. Translating gives CASSQATGSYEQYF. This sequence joins TRBV3-1 and TRBJ2-7; no firm D call. Germline V gene lookup returns CDR1 LGHDT and CDR2 YNNKEL (reference sequence). CDR3 length equals 14 residues. V lost 1 base and J lost 0, with 7 bases in between.

A few counts support this clonotype. The chain joins TRBV7-2 to TRBJ2-5; D is unclear. V was clipped by 4 bases and J by 5 bases, with 11 bases between them. CDR1 and CDR2 from the germline V gene are SGHTA and FQGNSA. This CDR3 is 13 amino acids long. CDR3 DNA: TGTGCCAGCAGCTGGATAGTAGGCGAGACCCAGTACTTC. Its translation is CASSWIVGETQYF.

The sample holds many counts of this clonotype. The V and J genes are TRBV3-1 and TRBJ2-2, with D maybe TRBD2 (6 bases). Trimming took 4 bases from V and 5 from J, leaving 11 bases between them. The CDR3 extends over 14 amino acids. CDR1 LGHDT and CDR2 YNNKEL come from the germline V gene (reference sequence). CDR3 sequence (DNA): TGTGCCAGCAGCCCCGCGGGGTTAACCGGGGAGCTGTTTTTT. This gives the protein CASSPAGLTGELFF. Supplemented by reference TRBV3-1 and TRBJ2-2, the full variable domain reads DTAVSQTPKYLVTQMGNDKSIKCEQNLGHDTMYWYKQDSKKFLKIMFSYNNKELIINETVPNRFSPKSPDKAHLNLHINSLELGDSAVYFCASSPAGLTGELFFGEGSRLTVL.

This clonotype was seen at least ten times. This chain links TRBV28 with TRBJ2-3, with D unresolved. V lost 2 bases, J lost 4 bases, and 13 bases lay in between. The germline gives CDR1 MDHEN, CDR2 SYDVKM. The CDR3 contains 15 residues. The CDR3 here is CASSLNRNRPDTQYF. The DNA of the CDR3 is TGTGCCAGCAGTTTAAATCGGAATCGCCCAGATACGCAGTATTTT.

This clonotype was counted ten times or more. The chain employs TRBV2 and TRBJ2-1; 8 positions agree with TRBD1. CDR1 and CDR2 from the germline V gene are SNHLY and FYNNEI. There are 14 residues in the CDR3. Unmatched junction bases numbered 5, after V lost 3 bases and J lost 7 bases. The CDR3 DNA reads TGTGCCAGCAGTGATCCCCAGGGGGCAAATGAGCAGTTCTTC. The encoded protein is CASSDPQGANEQFF.

In its sample, this clonotype was seen a few times. The chain employs TRBV5-4 and TRBJ2-1; 7 nucleotides match TRBD2. V dropped 4 bases and J dropped 1; count of bases not matched to a gene: 8. The V gene's germline CDR1 is SGHNT and CDR2 YYREEE (reference sequence). The CDR3 totals 16 residues. The CDR3 bases are TGTGCCAGCAGCGTAGGATCGCGGGGGTCCTACAATGAGCAGTTCTTC. This translates into CASSVGSRGSYNEQFF.

In this sample, this clonotype turned up a few times. This may be a read error: a much more frequent sequence differs by one nucleotide. The chain combines TRBV3-1 with TRBJ2-1, with 9 bases that match TRBD2. The germline CDR1 and CDR2 sequences are LGHDT and YNNKEL (reference sequence). CDR3 size: 15 residues. CDR3 loop: CASSQGRGGWNVQFF. CDR3 DNA: TGTGCCAGCAGCCAAGGGCGGGGGGGTTGGAATGTGCAGTTCTTC.

Only a few counts were recorded for this clonotype. V and J are TRBV18 and TRBJ1-4, with no clear D. Looked up from germline, CDR1 is KGHSH and CDR2 is LQKENI. This CDR3 spans 14 amino acids. Between the trimmed V and J ends, which lost 3 bases and 3 bases, there was a span of 8 bases. CDR3 coding DNA: TGTGCCAGCTCACCTAGCGGGGCTAATGAAAAACTGTTTTTT. It encodes CASSPSGANEKLFF.

This clonotype was found many times. The V call is TRBV15, the J call TRBJ2-7; D possibly corresponds to TRBD1 (6 bases). V shed 3 bases and J shed 1 base, with 16 bases lying between them. Germline V gene sequence: CDR1 LNHNV, CDR2 YYDKDF (reference sequence). The CDR3 runs 16 residues. The CDR3 is CATSRALTGRSYEQYF. Written as DNA, the CDR3 is TGTGCCACCAGCAGGGCGCTAACAGGGCGATCCTACGAGCAGTACTTC.

This clonotype came up many times. The chain joins TRBV6-1 to TRBJ2-3; 8 positions match TRBD2. Germline CDR1 reads MNHNS; CDR2 reads SASEGT. Trimming took 6 bases from V and 4 from J; bases not matched to a gene: 6. The CDR3 is 14 residues long. The CDR3 DNA is TGTGCCAGCAGGCGGGGGGTGGGTGCAGATACGCAGTATTTT. It is translated as CASRRGVGADTQYF.